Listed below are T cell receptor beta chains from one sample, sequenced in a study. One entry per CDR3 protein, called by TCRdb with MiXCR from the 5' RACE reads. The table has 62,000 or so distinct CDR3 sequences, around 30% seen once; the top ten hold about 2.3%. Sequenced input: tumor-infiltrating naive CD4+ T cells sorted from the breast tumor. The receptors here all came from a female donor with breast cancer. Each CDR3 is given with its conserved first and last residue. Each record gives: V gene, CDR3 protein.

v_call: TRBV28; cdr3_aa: CASRSGGDTDTQYF
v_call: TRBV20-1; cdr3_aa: CSAFRDGTEAFF
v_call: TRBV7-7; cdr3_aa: CASSLRVAGLQETQYF
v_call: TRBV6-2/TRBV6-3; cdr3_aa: CASSPSPQNNQPQHF
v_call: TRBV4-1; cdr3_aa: CASSHGTGAAGTEKLFF
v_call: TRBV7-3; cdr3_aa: CASSSGGELFF
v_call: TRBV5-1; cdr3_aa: CASSQGQETPLHF
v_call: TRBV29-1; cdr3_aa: CSVVGAGAADTQYF
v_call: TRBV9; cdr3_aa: CASSVGRDGTDTQYF
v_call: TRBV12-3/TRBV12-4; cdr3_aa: CASSLEGTGIHGYTF
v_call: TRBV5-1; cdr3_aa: CASSLQGTGGDTQYF
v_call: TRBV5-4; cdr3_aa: CASSLEQGETEAFF
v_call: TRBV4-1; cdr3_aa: CASSQVAGGNQPQHF
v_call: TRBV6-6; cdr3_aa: CASSPGGRGARDTQYF
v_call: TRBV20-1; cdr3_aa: CSAPPAEGLSIQYF
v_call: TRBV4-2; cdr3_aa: CASSQAGTGTETQYF
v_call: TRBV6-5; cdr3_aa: CASSYRWVTGGRNTEAFF
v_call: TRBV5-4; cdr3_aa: CASSTSRGGSGSEQFF
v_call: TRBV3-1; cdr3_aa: CASSQGWTSGMETQYF
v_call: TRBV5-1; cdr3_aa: CASSFTGRQETQYF
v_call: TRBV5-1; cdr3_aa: CASSFGPAETQYF
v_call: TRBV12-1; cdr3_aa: CASSSRSLAGAHTGELFF
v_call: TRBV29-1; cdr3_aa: CSVEWPTVEFTDTQYF
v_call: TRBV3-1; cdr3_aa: CASSPLAGEGEQYF
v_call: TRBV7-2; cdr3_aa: CASINEGSGRAGVSEQFF
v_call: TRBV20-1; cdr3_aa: CSARDISKGPNYGYTF
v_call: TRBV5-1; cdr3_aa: CASSLSGAYNEQFF
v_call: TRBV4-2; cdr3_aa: CASSQELAGDREQFF
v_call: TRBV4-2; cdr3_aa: CASSRGLTDTQYF
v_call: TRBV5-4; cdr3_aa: CASSLDRGYGYTF
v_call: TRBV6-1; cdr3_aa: CASSSPDRGHEKLFF
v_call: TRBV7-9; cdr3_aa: CASSPQAKLTEAFF
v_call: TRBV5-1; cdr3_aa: CAGSLVSEKNEKLFF
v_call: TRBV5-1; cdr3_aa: CASSSGTVNNYGYTF
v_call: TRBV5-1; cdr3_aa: CASSPRTSGDGADTQYF
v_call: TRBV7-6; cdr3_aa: CASSLARLKETQYF
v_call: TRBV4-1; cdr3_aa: CASSHLKTSGSGNEQFF
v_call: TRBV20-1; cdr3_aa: CSADRTGYGEQYF
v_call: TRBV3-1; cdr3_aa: CASSQGGSGARETQYF
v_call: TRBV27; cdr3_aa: CASSSTPTGDQNYGYTF
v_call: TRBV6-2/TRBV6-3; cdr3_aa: CASSLPSGLADNEQFF